This is a list of T cell receptor beta chains from one sample in a study of glioma-infiltrating T cells. TCRdb reanalysed the multiplex PCR reads using MiXCR and keeps one entry per CDR3 protein. The table has 45,000 or so distinct CDR3 sequences, 20% to 25% seen once. The specimen sequenced was glioma tissue, nonneoplastic brain tissue, or PBMCs (not recorded which). All receptors come from a human donor with low-grade glioma or glioblastoma, undergoing nonglioma brain surgery, or in good health (not recorded which). The CDR3 runs from the conserved cysteine through the conserved F or W. The order of the fields is V gene, CDR3 length, D gene, clone size, J gene, CDR3 protein, CDR3 DNA. D genes are given only for firm matches. Size is stated for part of the rows, as once, few or many counts, or as a class when the clone is expanded.

TRBV4-2	15	-	many	TRBJ1-2	CASSEGGTLNYGYTF	TGTGCCAGCAGCGAAGGAGGTACTTTAAACTATGGCTACACCTTC
TRBV14	16	-	few	TRBJ2-7	CASSQDLGLAFWEQYF	TGTGCCAGCAGCCAAGATCTGGGACTCGCTTTCTGGGAGCAGTACTTC
TRBV18	13	-	many	TRBJ2-7	CASSPLQVYEQYF	TGTGCCAGCTCACCACTTCAAGTCTACGAGCAGTACTTC
TRBV2	11	-	many	TRBJ2-5	CASSDQETQYF	TGTGCCAGCAGCGACCAAGAGACCCAGTACTTC
TRBV5-1	14	-	many	TRBJ2-1	CASTGQPSNNEQFF	TGCGCCAGCACTGGACAGCCGTCCAACAATGAGCAGTTCTTC
TRBV2	14	-	many	TRBJ1-6	CASKTDGRESPLHF	TGTGCCAGCAAGACAGACGGACGAGAGTCACCCCTCCACTTT
TRBV7-9	13	-	-	TRBJ2-3	CASSAGATDTQYF	TGTGCCAGCAGCGCGGGGGCCACAGATACGCAGTATTTT
TRBV20-1	15	-	many	TRBJ1-3	CSAREAGLSGNTIYF	TGCAGTGCTAGAGAGGCAGGGCTCTCTGGAAACACCATATATTTT
TRBV20-1	15	TRBD2	medium-sized	TRBJ2-3	CSASSGGPSTDTQYF	TGCAGTGCTAGTAGCGGGGGCCCTAGCACAGATACGCAGTATTTT
TRBV11-1	15	TRBD2	many	TRBJ2-1	CASSSPGTSGVEQFF	TGTGCCAGCAGCTCACCCGGGACTAGCGGTGTCGAGCAGTTCTTC
TRBV7-3	16	-	many	TRBJ2-3	CASSLAPGRWTDTQYF	TGTGCCAGCAGCTTAGCTCCGGGACGGTGGACAGATACGCAGTATTTT
TRBV20-1	15	TRBD2	many	TRBJ2-3	CSASLAGKGSDTQYF	TGCAGTGCATCCCTAGCGGGAAAAGGGTCAGATACGCAGTATTTT
TRBV20-1	13	-	many	TRBJ2-3	CSAPLERTDTQYF	TGCAGTGCCCCCTTGGAGCGCACAGATACGCAGTATTTT
TRBV12-3/TRBV12-4	13	TRBD2	-	TRBJ2-5	CASTSAGRETQYF	TGTGCCAGCACCTCAGCGGGGAGGGAGACCCAGTACTTC
TRBV6-1	15	-	many	TRBJ2-7	CASSERSRSSYEQYF	TGTGCCAGCAGTGAACGTAGTAGGAGCTCCTACGAGCAGTACTTC
TRBV6-1	16	-	many	TRBJ1-3	CASSEEFGPEGNTIYF	TGTGCCAGCAGTGAAGAATTTGGGCCAGAAGGAAACACCATATATTTT
TRBV6-6	15	-	-	TRBJ2-5	CASSCHGEPPETQYF	TGTGCCAGCAGCTGTCACGGGGAGCCCCCAGAGACCCAGTACTTC
TRBV6-2/TRBV6-3	14	TRBD1	many	TRBJ1-1	CASRQGEYNTEAFF	TGTGCCAGCAGACAGGGGGAGTATAACACTGAAGCTTTCTTT
TRBV9	15	TRBD2	many	TRBJ2-1	CASSPGLADYNEQFF	TGTGCCAGCAGCCCGGGACTAGCGGATTACAATGAGCAGTTCTTC
TRBV27	14	-	many	TRBJ1-2	CASSWDPANYGYTF	TGTGCCAGCAGTTGGGATCCTGCTAACTATGGCTACACCTTC
TRBV20-1	14	TRBD1	many	TRBJ2-5	CSARGGTGEETQYF	TGCAGTGCTAGAGGCGGAACAGGGGAAGAGACCCAGTACTTC
TRBV20-1	16	-	many	TRBJ2-3	CSAIQPRGGPTDTQYF	TGCAGTGCTATACAGCCACGCGGGGGCCCCACAGATACGCAGTATTTT
TRBV7-9	13	-	many	TRBJ2-7	CASSLAGGGEQYF	TGTGCCAGCAGCTTAGCCGGAGGGGGCGAGCAGTACTTC
TRBV4-1	15	-	few	TRBJ2-1	CASSQEQDSYNEQFF	TGCGCCAGCAGCCAAGAGCAGGATTCTTACAATGAGCAGTTCTTC
TRBV7-2	16	TRBD2	many	TRBJ2-5	CASSPIAGGLQETQYF	TGTGCCAGCAGCCCGATAGCGGGGGGTTTACAAGAGACCCAGTACTTC
TRBV14	14	-	many	TRBJ1-1	CASSHVDWNTEAFF	TGTGCCAGCAGCCATGTAGACTGGAACACTGAAGCTTTCTTT
TRBV6-1	15	TRBD2	many	TRBJ2-1	CASSPTSGGASEQFF	TGTGCCAGCAGTCCTACTAGCGGGGGGGCAAGTGAGCAGTTCTTC
TRBV5-1	14	-	few	TRBJ2-6	CASSLRWGANVLTF	TGCGCCAGCAGCTTAAGGTGGGGGGCCAACGTCCTGACTTTC
TRBV2	15	TRBD2	-	TRBJ2-5	CASSHSGRGEETQYF	TGTGCCAGCAGCCACAGCGGGAGAGGGGAAGAGACCCAGTACTTC
TRBV6-1	14	TRBD1	-	TRBJ1-5	CASRTGCFNQPQHF	TGTGCCAGTAGGACAGGATGTTTCAATCAGCCCCAGCATTTT
TRBV4-1	14	-	many	TRBJ2-7	CASSQDRAEHEQYF	TGCGCCAGCAGCCAAGATCGGGCAGAACACGAGCAGTACTTC
TRBV4-2	14	TRBD1	many	TRBJ1-1	CATGDRGGDTEAFF	TGTGCCACAGGAGACAGGGGAGGGGACACTGAAGCTTTCTTT
TRBV3-1	16	-	many	TRBJ1-5	CASSQGGAGEDQPQHF	TGTGCCAGCAGCCAAGGGGGGGCAGGGGAGGATCAGCCCCAGCATTTT
TRBV12-3/TRBV12-4	14	TRBD1	many	TRBJ1-6	CASSAGTGYSPLHF	TGTGCCAGCAGTGCCGGGACAGGGTACTCACCCCTCCACTTT
TRBV28	12	-	many	TRBJ2-1	CASSNAWNEQFF	TGTGCCAGCAGTAATGCATGGAATGAGCAGTTCTTC
TRBV2	14	TRBD1	many	TRBJ1-5	CASKDRGFNQPQHF	TGTGCCAGCAAGGACAGGGGATTCAATCAGCCCCAGCATTTT
TRBV20-1	13	-	many	TRBJ2-1	CSARSQEGREQFF	TGCAGTGCTAGATCTCAGGAAGGGCGTGAGCAGTTCTTC
TRBV4-1	14	TRBD2	many	TRBJ2-5	CASSQEGLAKTQYF	TGCGCCAGCAGCCAAGAAGGACTAGCCAAGACCCAGTACTTC
TRBV3-1	14	-	few	TRBJ2-7	CASSQRGNRQEQYF	TGTGCCAGCAGCCAAAGAGGGAACAGGCAAGAGCAGTACTTC
TRBV24-1	14	-	many	TRBJ2-7	CATRAGGGGYEQYF	TGTGCCACCAGGGCGGGCGGAGGAGGTTACGAGCAGTACTTC
TRBV4-1	14	-	many	TRBJ1-5	CASSQDQGNQPQHF	TGCGCCAGCAGCCAAGATCAGGGTAACCAGCCCCAGCATTTT
TRBV20-1	15	-	many	TRBJ2-1	CSAPAGLLYYNEQFF	TGCAGTGCTCCCGCCGGGCTCCTTTACTACAATGAGCAGTTCTTC
TRBV2	12	TRBD1	-	TRBJ1-2	CARSGQGYGYTF	TGTGCCAGAAGTGGACAGGGATACGGCTACACCTTC
TRBV2	16	-	many	TRBJ2-7	CASSEKVWGEIYEQYF	TGTGCCAGCAGTGAAAAGGTCTGGGGGGAAATCTACGAGCAGTACTTC
TRBV20-1	13	-	many	TRBJ2-1	CSARSGLYNEQFF	TGCAGTGCTAGATCGGGCTTGTACAATGAGCAGTTCTTC
TRBV20-1	11	-	many	TRBJ2-5	CSASLEGTQYF	TGCAGTGCTAGCCTGGAAGGGACCCAGTACTTC
TRBV29-1	14	-	few	TRBJ2-2	CSVEATSNTGELFF	TGCAGCGTTGAGGCGACAAGCAACACCGGGGAGCTGTTTTTT
TRBV20-1	14	-	-	TRBJ1-5	CSARDRSLSQPQRF	TGCAGTGCTAGAGATAGGAGTCTTAGTCAGCCCCAGCGTTTT
TRBV28	15	-	many	TRBJ2-2	CASSFPEKFGWELFF	TGTGCCAGCAGTTTCCCAGAAAAGTTCGGCTGGGAGCTGTTTTTT
TRBV27	13	-	-	TRBJ2-3	CTSSLREPDTQYF	TGTACCAGCAGTTTAAGGGAACCAGATACGCAGTATTTT
TRBV4-1	15	TRBD2	many	TRBJ2-1	CASSQRMTSTNEQFF	TGCGCCAGCAGCCAACGGATGACTAGCACGAATGAGCAGTTCTTC
TRBV28	14	-	many	TRBJ1-1	CASSQVAGNTEAFF	TGTGCCAGCAGCCAAGTCGCAGGGAACACTGAAGCTTTCTTT
TRBV7-2	14	TRBD2	medium-sized	TRBJ2-3	CASSLGTSFDTQYF	TGTGCCAGCAGCTTGGGGACTAGTTTCGATACGCAGTATTTT
TRBV3-1	13	-	many	TRBJ1-5	CASSRGTRQPQHF	TGTGCCAGCAGCCGAGGGACGCGACAGCCCCAGCATTTT
TRBV7-9	15	TRBD1	many	TRBJ1-2	CASSTHLTGTYGYTF	TGTGCCAGCAGCACGCATCTGACAGGGACGTATGGCTACACCTTC
TRBV3-1	13	-	few	TRBJ2-5	CASSVNRGETQYF	TGTGCCAGCAGCGTGAATAGGGGGGAGACCCAGTACTTC
TRBV3-1	14	-	many	TRBJ2-3	CASSDDYSTDTQYF	TGTGCCAGCAGCGACGACTACAGCACAGATACGCAGTATTTT
TRBV2	14	-	many	TRBJ1-2	CASRMTSSAYGYTF	TGTGCCAGCAGGATGACAAGTTCCGCCTATGGCTACACCTTC
TRBV12-3/TRBV12-4	16	TRBD2	many	TRBJ2-1	CASSLEGLADYNEQFF	TGTGCCAGCAGTTTAGAAGGACTAGCGGACTACAATGAGCAGTTCTTC